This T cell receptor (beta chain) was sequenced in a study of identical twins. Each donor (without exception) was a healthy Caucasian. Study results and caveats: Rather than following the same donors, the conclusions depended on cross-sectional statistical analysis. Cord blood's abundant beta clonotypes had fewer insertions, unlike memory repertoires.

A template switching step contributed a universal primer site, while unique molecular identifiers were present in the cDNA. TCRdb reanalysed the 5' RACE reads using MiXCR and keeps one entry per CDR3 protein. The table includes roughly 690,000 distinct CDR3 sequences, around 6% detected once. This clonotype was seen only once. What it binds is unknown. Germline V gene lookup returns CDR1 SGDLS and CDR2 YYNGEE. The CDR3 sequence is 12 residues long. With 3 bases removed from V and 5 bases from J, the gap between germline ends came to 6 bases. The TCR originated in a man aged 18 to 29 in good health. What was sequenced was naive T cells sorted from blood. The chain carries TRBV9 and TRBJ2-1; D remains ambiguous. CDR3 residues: CASSGNDNEQFF. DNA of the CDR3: TGTGCCAGCAGCGGGAATGACAATGAGCAGTTCTTC.